Below, one TCR beta chain is given with its context. The antigen remains undetermined. Germline CDR1 reads LNHDA; CDR2 reads SQIVND (reference sequence). V was cut by 6 bases and J by 8 bases, with 16 bases left in between. The CDR3 length is 14 residues. The entry originates in a study of Tregs in tolerant kidney transplant recipients. Regarding the study as a whole: The most relevant donor-specific Treg TCRbeta repertoire apparently came from expansion with activated donor B cells.

Repertoires were generated with immunoSEQ multiplex PCR, while TCRdb's copy carries only in-frame clones and drops some. Of approximately 260,000 clones in the sample, more than 65% were seen once. Sequencing input: CD4+ T cells from blood. The receptor was isolated from a human donor in good health. The V and J genes are TRBV19 and TRBJ1-4; weak D call: TRBD1 (5 bases). The CDR3 reads CASRDTRAAEKLFF. In DNA, the CDR3 is TGTGCCAGTAGGGACACCCGGGCCGCCGAAAAACTGTTTTTT.